This T cell receptor (beta chain) was identified in a study of OX40 agonist ivuxolimab in advanced cancers. Sequenced by immunoSEQ multiplex PCR; TCRdb stores in-frame clones only, minus some. Altogether approximately 74,000 clones are present, 85% to 90% being singletons, with the ten largest covering 2.2%. From germline, CDR1 is SQVTM and CDR2 ANQGSEA. This CDR3 has 12 amino acids. Trimming took off 5 bases at V and 2 bases at J, with 10 bases between the two ends. This clone was recorded once. The sequence derives from an adult with an advanced solid tumor such as melanoma, head and neck, liver or kidney cancer. The specimen was CD4+ or CD8+ T cells sorted from blood, collected in a trial of the OX40 agonist ivuxolimab. The J gene is TRBJ2-7, the V gene TRBV29-1, with a possible D match to TRBD1 (5 bases). The CDR3 bases are TGCAGCGTTTTCAGGGCACCCTACGAGCAGTACTTC. Protein: CSVFRAPYEQYF.